These T cell receptor beta chains were read from a single sample in a study of T cells of healthy individuals. One entry per CDR3 protein results from TCRdb running MiXCR on the 5' RACE reads. The sample yields 53,000 or so distinct CDR3 sequences, about 15% seen once. The receptors shown here come from a human donor in good health. Each CDR3 is given without its conserved first and last residue.

>14|TRBV6-2/TRBV6-3
ASSEPGRPPADTQY
>14|TRBV27
ASSLFRQGSNSPLH
>15|TRBV5-1
ASSLVTGRKGTDTQY
>11|TRBV12-3/TRBV12-4
ASSVRQANGYT
>12|TRBV5-1
ASSRQGHQNIQY
>12|TRBV30
AMPLPQGDYGYT
>14|TRBV19
VSSNPRDSGSYEQY
>14|TRBV29-1
SVAPTGFTGANVLT
>12|TRBV7-2
ASSFGGNGNTIY
>12|TRBV5-1
ASSQPERVDTQY
>10|TRBV10-2
ASEGDGYGYT
>13|TRBV29-1
SVQTGASSGNTIY
>9|TRBV20-1
SAQSYNEQF
>13|TRBV24-1
ATSDVDRENTEAF
>11|TRBV5-1
ASRGQAQETQY
>11|TRBV7-9
ASSLMGDTEAF
>11|TRBV5-1
ASSEGRGYEQY
>11|TRBV18
ASSPPSFETQY
>15|TRBV6-5
ASSYSTGRGRPGELF
>10|TRBV20-1
SARGTYNEQF
>12|TRBV27
ASSISSGTYEQY
>10|TRBV6-6
ASRIGVNEQF
>12|TRBV2
ATLGAGSTYGYT
>15|TRBV4-3
ASSQDGPPRDTGELF
>15|TRBV7-8
ASSQIARSSGANVLT
>11|TRBV7-9
ASSPGQGFGYT
>11|TRBV20-1
SAGGQGGYGYT
>12|TRBV29-1
SVRQGMNTGELF
>14|TRBV7-6
ASSIQAGISTDTQY
>12|TRBV10-2
ASSDWGMEETQY
>11|TRBV5-5
ASSLWVSGEQY
>12|TRBV20-1
SATGTSGSHEQY
>12|TRBV11-2
ASSPDGLSWTQY
>11|TRBV12-3/TRBV12-4
ASSFGRAYEQY
>13|TRBV30
AWSVLAGVYNEQF
>14|TRBV9
ASSPIAGGSTDTQY
>11|TRBV9
ASSVRPQETQY
>11|TRBV25-1
ASSATGSYEQY
>14|TRBV28
ASSFPVEAPGETQY
>14|TRBV12-3/TRBV12-4
ASRLGLAESQETQY
>10|TRBV20-1
SARYTNQPQH
>11|TRBV5-4
ASSLRDTDTQY
>11|TRBV9
ASSVGAGTEAF
>10|TRBV29-1
SVDPQGRGQY
>16|TRBV7-2
ASSLSFLMGDSGNTIY
>12|TRBV20-1
SARSVALAVTQY
>15|TRBV2
ASRDEWTGVGNQPQH
>13|TRBV25-1
ASGLAGTSSDTQY
>11|TRBV12-3/TRBV12-4
ASSKAGVETQY
>12|TRBV29-1
SVEGRGDTDTQY
>10|TRBV24-1
ATSEKTGELF
>13|TRBV20-1
SADMTNREGETQY
>15|TRBV20-1
SARGQGQGGGLRGYT
>16|TRBV5-4
ASSLAWASGRGTGELF
>12|TRBV14
ASSHSDRDGELF
>13|TRBV7-2
ASSSRVLAGETQY
>12|TRBV7-2
ASSLVEGPNEQF